This T cell receptor (beta chain) was profiled in a study of blood T cells in healthy people across ages. Next came a second PCR, run for about 7 to 11 cycles, which used a sample-barcoded 5' primer along with a J-beta primer mix. TCRdb passed the 5' RACE reads through MiXCR, listing each CDR3 protein once. The sample has 650,000 to 700,000 distinct CDR3 sequences; more than 45% are singletons. With 0 bases removed from V and 4 bases from J, the gap between germline ends came to 28 bases. CDR3 length: 21 residues. Germline V gene sequence: CDR1 LNHNV, CDR2 YYDKDF (reference sequence). The sample holds many counts of this clonotype. No antigen is known for it. Study observations and caveats: Per-million-T-cell TCR beta diversity fell roughly linearly with age.

The V and J genes are TRBV15 and TRBJ1-5; possible D gene TRBD1, 5 bases. The sequence came from a woman over 75 in good health. Sequenced sample: blood. The CDR3 sequence is CATSRDLRVGIKSSHNQPQHF. The CDR3 nucleotides are TGTGCCACCAGCAGAGATCTCAGGGTAGGGATTAAATCATCTCATAATCAGCCCCAGCATTTT.